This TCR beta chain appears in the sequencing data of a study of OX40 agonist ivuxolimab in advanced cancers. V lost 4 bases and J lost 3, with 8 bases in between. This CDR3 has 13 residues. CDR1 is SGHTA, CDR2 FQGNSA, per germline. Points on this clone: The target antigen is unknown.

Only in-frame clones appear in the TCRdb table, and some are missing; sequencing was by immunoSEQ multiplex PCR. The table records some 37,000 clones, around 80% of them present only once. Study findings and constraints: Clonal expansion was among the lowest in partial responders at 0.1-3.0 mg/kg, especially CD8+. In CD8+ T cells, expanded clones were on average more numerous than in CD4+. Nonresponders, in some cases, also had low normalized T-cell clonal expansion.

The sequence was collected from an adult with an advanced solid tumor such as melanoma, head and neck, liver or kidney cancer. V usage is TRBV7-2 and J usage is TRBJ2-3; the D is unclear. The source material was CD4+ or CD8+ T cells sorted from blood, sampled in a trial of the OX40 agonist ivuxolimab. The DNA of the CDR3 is TGTGCCAGCAGCTCAACGATTACAGATACGCAGTATTTT. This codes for CASSSTITDTQYF.